Below are 24 T cell receptor beta chains sequenced from a single sample in a study of cytomegalovirus exposure and HLA in healthy donors. Use of 60 Vbeta and 13 Jbeta primers characterized the PCR. The table came from immunoSEQ multiplex PCR; TCRdb's copy has only in-frame clones and leaves some out. The sample holds 200,000 or so clones, almost 80% seen once. The sequenced sample was PBMCs. The receptor source for this set is a male donor in good health and CMV-seronegative.

This clone was picked up a small number of times. The chain links TRBV28 to TRBJ1-3; weak D call: TRBD1 (6 bases). Trimming cost V 6 bases and J 0 bases, with 15 bases left between them. Germline loops: CDR1 MDHEN, CDR2 SYDVKM. The CDR3 is 16 residues long. The CDR3 DNA sequence: TGTGCCAGCAGATGGCAGGGGCGGATCTCTGGAAACACCATATATTTT. This translates into CASRWQGRISGNTIYF.

The chain uses TRBV5-1 and TRBJ2-7; TRBD2 aligns across 8 bases. The CDR3 has 16 residues. V trimming: 5 bases; J trimming: 6 bases; junction bases outside the gene matches: 16. From germline, CDR1 is SGHRS and CDR2 YFSETQ. The CDR3 DNA is TGCGCCAGCAGAGCGAGCGGGACTAGTAAGTCCGCCGAGCAGTACTTC. This translates into CASRASGTSKSAEQYF.

This chain connects TRBV11-2 to TRBJ1-4; no clear D gene. The CDR3 loop spans 15 amino acids. V was clipped by 6 bases and J by 0 bases, with 11 bases between them. Germline CDR1 SGHAT, CDR2 FQNNGV. In DNA, the CDR3 is TGTGCCAGCAGTCCCGGGTCCCCAACTAATGAAAAACTGTTTTTT. This translates into CASSPGSPTNEKLFF.

Only one count was recorded for this clone. This CDR3 is CASSLISGSGSGVYNEQFF. CDR3 sequence (DNA): TGTGCCAGCAGCTTAATTAGTGGTAGCGGGAGCGGGGTATACAATGAGCAGTTCTTC. V and J are TRBV7-3 and TRBJ2-1; 9 positions match TRBD2. Germline lookup yields CDR1 SGHTA and CDR2 FQGTGA. V was clipped by 1 base and J by 4 bases; unmatched bases: 14. This CDR3 is 19 amino acids long.

This clone was seen more than once but under ten times. The CDR3 coding sequence is TGCGCCAGCAGCCCTAGAATGGCGCAGGGGGCTCAAGCTTTCTTT. Encoded protein: CASSPRMAQGAQAFF. This rearrangement joins TRBV5-1 to TRBJ1-1; TRBD1 aligns across 8 bases. CDR1 is SGHRS and CDR2 is YFSETQ in the germline V gene. This CDR3 spans 15 amino acids. The J segment lost 9 bases and the V segment lost 4 bases, leaving 14 bases of the junction unmatched. The full variable domain, with the rest looked up from reference TRBV5-1 and TRBJ1-1, is KAGVTQTPRYLIKTRGQQVTLSCSPISGHRSVSWYQQTPGQGLQFLFEYFSETQRNKGNFPGRFSGRQFSNSRSEMNVSTLELGDSALYLCASSPRMAQGAQAFFGQGTRLTVV.

The chain uses TRBV27 and TRBJ2-3; 11 positions match TRBD1. The length of the CDR3 is 17 residues. Trimming removed 4 bases from V and 3 bases from J; junction bases left unmatched: 9. Germline CDR1 is MNHEY and CDR2 is SMNVEV (reference sequence). The CDR3 bases are TGTGCCAGCAGTTACTATCCCGGGACAGGGGGGACAGATACGCAGTATTTT. It is translated as CASSYYPGTGGTDTQYF.

The chain couples TRBV7-9 to TRBJ2-5; 9 bases are shared with TRBD1. J was trimmed by 5 bases and V by 6 bases; bases with no gene match: 10. This CDR3 spans 15 amino acids. Germline lookup yields CDR1 SEHNR and CDR2 FQNEAQ (reference sequence). The CDR3 nucleotides read TGTGCCAGCAGGCCCCCGGGACAGGGATTGGAGACCCAGTACTTC. Translation gives CASRPPGQGLETQYF.

This chain joins TRBV29-1 and TRBJ2-5; 8 bases map to TRBD1. The J call may be faulty, since TRBJ2-7 better matches the DNA end. CDR1 SQVTM and CDR2 ANQGSEA come from the germline V gene. The CDR3 is 13 amino acids. CDR3 loop: CSVVDRDPYEQYF. CDR3 nucleotide sequence: TGCAGCGTTGTGGACAGGGACCCCTACGAGCAGTACTTC.

V and J are TRBV27 and TRBJ2-1; D is unclear. The length of the CDR3 is 18 residues. The germline CDR1 and CDR2 sequences are MNHEY and SMNVEV (reference sequence). The V gene lost 2 bases and the J gene lost 0 bases, with 17 bases spanning the gap. The CDR3 coding sequence is TGTGCCAGCAGTTTACTCGGGTCGGAGACCTTCTCCTACAATGAGCAGTTCTTC. Protein: CASSLLGSETFSYNEQFF.

This clone was seen only a few times. The J gene is TRBJ2-1, the V gene TRBV13; possible D gene TRBD2, 6 bases. The CDR3 runs to 20 residues. Per the germline V gene, CDR1 is PRHDT and CDR2 is FYEKMQ (reference sequence). V was trimmed by 0 bases and J by 0 bases, leaving 21 bases between them. CDR3 region: CASSLGGAGTYESSYNEQFF. As DNA, the CDR3 is TGTGCCAGCAGCTTAGGCGGAGCGGGCACGTACGAAAGCTCCTACAATGAGCAGTTCTTC.

The chain carries TRBV11-2 and TRBJ2-5; the match to TRBD2 covers 8 bases. The germline gives CDR1 SGHAT, CDR2 FQNNGV. J was trimmed by 4 bases and V by 4 bases; bases with no gene match: 5. The CDR3 has 14 residues. In DNA, the CDR3 is TGTGCCAGCAGCTGGAGCGGGAGTCGAGAGACCCAGTACTTC. It translates to CASSWSGSRETQYF.

The CDR3 DNA sequence: TGCAGCGTTGAATTCGGACAGGGCATTCACTACGAGCAGTACTTC. Protein product: CSVEFGQGIHYEQYF. The chain is built from TRBV29-1 and TRBJ2-5; 8 positions match TRBD1. The J call may be faulty, since TRBJ2-7 better matches the DNA end. CDR3 length equals 15 residues. Germline V CDR1 and CDR2: SQVTM, ANQGSEA.

The chain has TRBV5-1 and TRBJ2-7; a possible D gene is TRBD1 (8 bases). CDR1 and CDR2 (germline): SGHRS, YFSETQ. The CDR3 totals 15 residues. V was shortened by 1 base and J by 1 base, with 12 bases between the two germline ends. Here the CDR3 reads CASSLTGGGSYEQYF. The CDR3 region has the DNA TGCGCCAGCAGCTTGACAGGGGGGGGGTCCTACGAGCAGTACTTC.

The sample holds a few counts of this clone. The genes are TRBV4-1 and TRBJ2-7; tentatively, D is TRBD2 (5 bases). Trimming took 2 bases from V and 0 from J, leaving 11 bases between them. This CDR3 region has 15 residues. Germline CDR1 reads MGHRA; CDR2 reads YSYEKL. In nucleotides, the CDR3 is TGCGCCAGCAGCCAATATAGCGTTCCCTCCTACGAGCAGTACTTC. It yields the protein CASSQYSVPSYEQYF.

This clone was recorded a few times. The rearrangement uses TRBV15 and TRBJ2-7; 8 bases are a match to TRBD2. Unmatched junction bases numbered 1, after V lost 1 base and J lost 5 bases. Germline V lookup: CDR1 LNHNV, CDR2 YYDKDF (reference sequence). This CDR3 has 13 residues. In DNA form, the CDR3 reads TGTGCCACCAGCAGAGTCGGGGGGGACGAGCAGTACTTC. This codes for CATSRVGGDEQYF.

The table lists this clone with a count of one. J is TRBJ2-3 and V is TRBV4-1; TRBD2 matches 15 bases. Germline V lookup: CDR1 MGHRA, CDR2 YSYEKL. V shed 2 bases and J 1 base; nucleotides not matched to a gene: 1. This CDR3 is 17 amino acids long. Here the CDR3 DNA reads TGCGCCAGCAGCCAAAGGACTAGCGGGGGGGGCACAGATACGCAGTATTTT. This gives the protein CASSQRTSGGGTDTQYF.

This sequence joins TRBV6-5 and TRBJ2-1; 8 bases fit TRBD2. Germline values: CDR1 MNHEY, CDR2 SVGAGI. The length of the CDR3 is 15 residues. With 3 bases clipped from V and 7 bases from J, the junction kept 8 bases outside the gene matches. The CDR3, as DNA: TGTGCCAGCAGTTATAGCGGGACTAATGGGAATGAGCAGTTCTTC. The encoded protein is CASSYSGTNGNEQFF.

The rearrangement uses TRBV5-1 and TRBJ2-5; no clear D gene. The CDR3 extends over 13 amino acids. The germline V gene encodes CDR1 SGHRS and CDR2 YFSETQ. V was shortened by 0 bases and J by 10 bases, with 13 bases between the two germline ends. DNA of the CDR3: TGCGCCAGCAGCTTGGTAGCCCGAGAGGACCAGTACTTC. Amino acid sequence: CASSLVAREDQYF.

This clone was seen just once. The V call is TRBV11-2, the J call TRBJ2-7, with 7 bases that match TRBD2. Trimming removed 1 base from V and 4 bases from J; junction bases left unmatched: 1. This CDR3 is 13 amino acids long. Germline V lookup: CDR1 SGHAT, CDR2 FQNNGV. CDR3 sequence (DNA): TGTGCCAGCAGCTTAGTGCGGGGGTACGAGCAGTACTTC. Translated: CASSLVRGYEQYF.

CDR3 sequence reads: CASSQDRQGSSLAGIYEQYF. The CDR3 DNA is TGCGCCAGCAGCCAAGACCGACAGGGCTCAAGTCTAGCGGGAATCTACGAGCAGTACTTC. This rearrangement joins TRBV4-1 to TRBJ2-7, with 9 bases aligning to TRBD2. The V and J ends lost 0 bases and 3 bases, in that order; junction bases with no gene match: 18. The CDR3 runs to 20 residues. Germline V gives CDR1 MGHRA, CDR2 YSYEKL.

The genes are TRBV2 and TRBJ2-5; TRBD2 is a possible D gene (5 bases). Trimming left V 5 bases short and J 7 bases short, with 11 bases between. The length of the CDR3 is 12 residues. Germline lookup yields CDR1 SNHLY and CDR2 FYNNEI. The CDR3: CASSPLGGTQYF. DNA for the CDR3: TGTGCCAGCAGTCCCCTCGGAGGGACCCAGTACTTC. Looking up the rest from reference TRBV2 and TRBJ2-5 gives the full variable domain: EPEVTQTPSHQVTQMGQEVILRCVPISNHLYFYWYRQILGQKVEFLVSFYNNEISEKSEIFDDQFSVERPDGSNFTLKIRSTKLEDSAMYFCASSPLGGTQYFGPGTRLLVL.

This clone has only one observation. The chain uses TRBV2 and TRBJ2-3; TRBD2 matches 14 bases. With V trimmed by 6 bases and J by 4 bases, 6 bases remained unmatched. This CDR3 spans 16 amino acids. Germline V lookup: CDR1 SNHLY, CDR2 FYNNEI. The CDR3 sequence: CASSPRLAGGPDTQYF. In nucleotides, the CDR3 is TGTGCCAGCAGCCCCCGACTAGCGGGAGGGCCAGATACGCAGTATTTT. The whole variable domain, filled in from reference TRBV2 and TRBJ2-3, reads EPEVTQTPSHQVTQMGQEVILRCVPISNHLYFYWYRQILGQKVEFLVSFYNNEISEKSEIFDDQFSVERPDGSNFTLKIRSTKLEDSAMYFCASSPRLAGGPDTQYFGPGTRLTVL.

The V gene is TRBV5-4, the J gene TRBJ2-2; no clear D gene. V was clipped by 0 bases and J by 7 bases, with 10 bases between them. CDR3 length: 14 residues. Germline V gene lookup returns CDR1 SGHNT and CDR2 YYREEE (reference sequence). CDR3 residues: CASSLDIGGGELFF. The CDR3 DNA follows: TGTGCCAGCAGCTTGGATATCGGTGGCGGGGAGCTGTTTTTT.

The genes are TRBV10-3 and TRBJ1-5; no firm D call. Germline lookup yields CDR1 ENHRY and CDR2 SYGVKD. Trimming cost V 10 bases and J 4 bases, with 23 bases left between them. The CDR3 spans 16 residues. The CDR3 DNA sequence: TGTGCCACCAACGTAATCGCTGGGCCCCAAAATCAGCCCCAGCATTTT. It translates to CATNVIAGPQNQPQHF.